This T cell receptor beta chain was captured by sequencing in a study of T cells in Graves' hyperthyroidism and ophthalmopathy. RNA transcripts were the template for amplifying TCR beta CDR3 regions. A set of HTBI primers served as the primers for a first-round RT-PCR of the TCR CDR3. MiXCR was run by TCRdb on the multiplex PCR reads, yielding one entry per CDR3 protein. The sample includes roughly 380,000 distinct CDR3 sequences, roughly 18% of them seen just once. The study, taken as a whole, reports: The model anticipated ophthalmopathy a median about 7 months pre-onset.

The CDR3 is 12 amino acids. With 7 bases removed from V and 5 bases from J, the gap between germline ends came to 9 bases. This clonotype has at least ten counts. Its antigen is as yet unknown. Each ophthalmopathy patient scored at least 3 on the Clinical Activity Score and at least 4 on NOSPECS grade, with duration under 3 months. Diagnosis rested on symptoms, serum thyroxine and TRAb, thyroid ultrasound, and orbital computed tomography. The sequence was collected from a woman aged 40 to 55 with Graves' ophthalmopathy. The V and J genes are TRBV12-3 or TRBV12-4 and TRBJ1-5, with D perhaps matching TRBD1 (5 bases). The sequenced material came from blood. CDR3 in amino acids: CASTGGYQPQHF. CDR3 coding DNA: TGTGCCAGCACGGGGGGATATCAGCCCCAGCATTTT.